Shown below are 30 T cell receptor beta chains from a single sample sequenced in a study of shared clonotypes between healthy human individuals. Generated by immunoSEQ multiplex PCR, the TCRdb table keeps only in-frame clones and is missing some. The sample lists hundreds of thousands of clones, around 73% seen once, with 1.5% to 2% in the top ten. The sequencing sample was made of memory CD4+ T cells sorted from blood. Noted subset: CD45RA-negative fraction. The receptors shown here come from a woman in her 30s in good health.

This clone was seen a single time. This rearrangement joins TRBV19 to TRBJ2-3; 7 nucleotides line up with TRBD2. The CDR3 is made up of 12 amino acids. CDR1 and CDR2 (germline): LNHDA, SQIVND (reference sequence). V lost 7 bases and J lost 9; bases outside the gene matches: 7. The CDR3 protein is CASIPWGGTQYF. CDR3 DNA: TGTGCCAGTATCCCGTGGGGGGGAACGCAGTATTTT. The whole variable domain, remainder taken from reference TRBV19 and TRBJ2-3, is DGGITQSPKYLFRKEGQNVTLSCEQNLNHDAMYWYRQDPGQGLRLIYYSQIVNDFQKGDIAEGYSVSREKKESFPLTVTSAQKNPTAFYLCASIPWGGTQYFGPGTRLTVL.

About this clone itself: This sample also contains other DNA sequences that code for the same CDR3. The J gene is TRBJ2-2, the V gene TRBV7-2, with D hard to call. The CDR3 is 15 amino acids. Trimming removed 1 base from V and 2 bases from J, with 8 bases in between. Per germline, CDR1 SGHTA and CDR2 FQGNSA. For the CDR3, the DNA is TGTGCCAGCAGCTTAGGGTTGGTTAACACCGGGGAGCTGTTTTTT. Translation gives CASSLGLVNTGELFF.

This chain connects TRBV6-1 to TRBJ2-5, with D unresolved. The germline gives CDR1 MNHNS, CDR2 SASEGT. The CDR3 has 14 amino acids. Trimming took off 6 bases at V and 2 bases at J, with 13 bases between the two ends. DNA of the CDR3: TGTGCCAGCAGGATAGGGCCGTTACAAGAGACCCAGTACTTC. This codes for CASRIGPLQETQYF.

The chain carries TRBV7-2 and TRBJ1-5; 7 bases agree with TRBD1. J gave up 3 bases and V 4 bases, and 9 bases lay outside the gene matches. Germline V CDR1 and CDR2: SGHTA, FQGNSA. The CDR3 is made up of 16 amino acids. The chain's CDR3 is CASSSARRGPNQPQHF. For the CDR3, the DNA is TGTGCCAGCAGCTCCGCTCGAAGGGGGCCCAATCAGCCCCAGCATTTT.

CDR3: CASSSRRSNNEQFF. CDR3 nucleotides: TGTGCCAGTAGTAGTCGGAGGTCTAACAATGAGCAGTTCTTC. The J gene is TRBJ2-1, the V gene TRBV19; possible D gene TRBD2, 5 bases. Germline CDR1 LNHDA, CDR2 SQIVND (reference sequence). This CDR3 is 14 amino acids long. V was pared by 4 bases and J by 5 bases, with 12 bases between. Variable domain in full (rest from reference TRBV19 and TRBJ2-1): DGGITQSPKYLFRKEGQNVTLSCEQNLNHDAMYWYRQDPGQGLRLIYYSQIVNDFQKGDIAEGYSVSREKKESFPLTVTSAQKNPTAFYLCASSSRRSNNEQFFGPGTRLTVL.

The chain employs TRBV7-3 and TRBJ1-2; unclear D gene. There are 14 residues in the CDR3. The germline V gene encodes CDR1 SGHTA and CDR2 FQGTGA. Trimming removed 5 bases at V and 7 bases at J, with 17 bases between. The CDR3: CASSLYPGAGGYTF. The CDR3 region has the DNA TGTGCCAGCAGCCTGTATCCGGGTGCTGGTGGCTACACCTTC.

This clone was counted a few times. V usage is TRBV27 and J usage is TRBJ1-5; 8 bases map to TRBD1. V dropped 5 bases and J dropped 3; count of bases not matched to a gene: 3. CDR1 and CDR2 from the germline V gene are MNHEY and SMNVEV (reference sequence). This CDR3 spans 14 amino acids. The CDR3 loop reads CASSQTGVNQPQHF. As DNA, the CDR3 is TGTGCCAGCAGTCAGACAGGGGTCAATCAGCCCCAGCATTTT.

This chain joins TRBV11-2 and TRBJ1-3; D perhaps matches TRBD1 (6 bases). This CDR3 is 16 amino acids long. V gave up 0 bases and J gave up 4 bases, with 13 bases separating them. The germline CDR1 and CDR2 sequences are SGHAT and FQNNGV. In nucleotides, the CDR3 is TGTGCCAGCAGCTTAGATCACAGGGCGAGGGGAAACACCATATATTTT. As protein: CASSLDHRARGNTIYF. Full variable domain (missing parts from reference TRBV11-2 and TRBJ1-3): EAGVAQSPRYKIIEKRQSVAFWCNPISGHATLYWYQQILGQGPKLLIQFQNNGVVDDSQLPKDRFSAERLKGVDSTLKIQPAKLEDSAVYLCASSLDHRARGNTIYFGEGSWLTVV.

J is TRBJ2-7 and V is TRBV7-6; 11 nucleotides align to TRBD2. V gave up 5 bases and J gave up 4 bases; unmatched junction bases: 10. There are 16 residues in the CDR3. Germline V gene sequence: CDR1 SGHVS, CDR2 FNYEAQ. CDR3 in amino acids: CASSTLAGGNMYEQYF. Written as DNA, the CDR3 is TGTGCCAGCAGCACCTTAGCGGGAGGGAATATGTACGAGCAGTACTTC.

This clone was observed a handful of times. Additional DNA sequences in this sample encode the identical CDR3. The rearrangement joins TRBV7-2 to TRBJ2-7; no clear D gene. The CDR3 contains 13 residues. Trimming removed 1 base from V and 2 bases from J, with 6 bases in between. CDR1 is SGHTA and CDR2 is FQGNSA in the germline V gene. CDR3 in amino acids: CASSLGIAYEQYF. CDR3 bases: TGTGCCAGCAGCTTAGGCATCGCCTACGAGCAGTACTTC.

In its sample, this clone was seen a few times. This chain connects TRBV13 to TRBJ1-2; D gene unclear. From germline, CDR1 is PRHDT and CDR2 FYEKMQ (reference sequence). Trimming took 6 bases from V and 2 from J, leaving 10 bases between them. CDR3 length equals 13 residues. The CDR3 nucleotides read TGTGCCAGCAGACTCCCTGGGAACTATGGCTACACCTTC. Encoded protein: CASRLPGNYGYTF.

This clone turned up a few times. The chain couples TRBV10-1 to TRBJ2-5; tentatively, D is TRBD2 (5 bases). The CDR3 covers 15 residues. The V end was cut by 5 bases, the J end by 5 bases, with 18 bases between. The V gene's germline CDR1 is WNHNN and CDR2 SYGVQD (reference sequence). The chain's CDR3 is CASSRRTPRAETQYF. In nucleotides, the CDR3 is TGCGCCAGCAGTCGACGGACTCCACGGGCGGAGACCCAGTACTTC.

Many counts were recorded for this clone. The genes are TRBV18 and TRBJ1-2, with 8 bases matching TRBD1. This CDR3 comprises 13 residues. The ends lost 2 bases at V and 6 bases at J; junction bases unmatched: 2. The germline V gene encodes CDR1 KGHSH and CDR2 LQKENI. The CDR3 here is CASSPMTGDGYTF. As DNA, the CDR3 is TGTGCCAGCTCACCAATGACAGGGGATGGCTACACCTTC. Full variable domain (missing parts from reference TRBV18 and TRBJ1-2): NAGVMQNPRHLVRRRGQEARLRCSPMKGHSHVYWYRQLPEEGLKFMVYLQKENIIDESGMPKERFSAEFPKEGPSILRIQQVVRGDSAAYFCASSPMTGDGYTFGSGTRLTVV.

The rearrangement uses TRBV10-3 and TRBJ2-7, with 12 nucleotides matching TRBD1. The CDR3 totals 14 residues. Germline-derived CDR1 and CDR2 are ENHRY and SYGVKD. Trimming cost V 6 bases and J 6 bases; bases outside gene matches: 6. The CDR3 region is CAISTGTGGPEQYF. As DNA, the CDR3 is TGTGCCATCAGCACCGGGACAGGGGGCCCCGAGCAGTACTTC.

V gene TRBV2 combines with J gene TRBJ1-5, with 10 bases identical to TRBD1. After removal of 6 bases from V and 1 base from J, the junction contained 3 bases not matched to a gene. This CDR3 is 15 amino acids long. Looked up from germline, CDR1 is SNHLY and CDR2 is FYNNEI. The CDR3: CASSKGQGSNQPQHF. CDR3 in DNA: TGTGCCAGCAGCAAGGGACAGGGGAGCAATCAGCCCCAGCATTTT.

This clone has a handful of counts. The sample contains more than one DNA sequence encoding this CDR3. CDR3 loop: CASSFGRYYGYTF. In DNA form, the CDR3 reads TGTGCCAGCAGTTTCGGCAGATACTATGGCTACACCTTC. The chain couples TRBV28 to TRBJ1-2; D call uncertain. V gave up 3 bases and J gave up 3 bases, with 8 bases separating them. The CDR3 is 13 residues long. The germline V gene has CDR1 MDHEN and CDR2 SYDVKM.

V usage is TRBV5-1 and J usage is TRBJ1-2; D is ambiguous. Germline assignment: CDR1 SGHRS and CDR2 YFSETQ. V dropped 0 bases and J dropped 3 bases, with 6 bases sitting between them. The CDR3 has 13 amino acids. CDR3 bases: TGCGCCAGCAGCTTGGAGCAAGACTATGGCTACACCTTC. Encoded protein: CASSLEQDYGYTF.

This clone was picked up many times. V gene TRBV2 combines with J gene TRBJ2-2, with 7 nucleotides matching TRBD1. From germline, CDR1 is SNHLY and CDR2 FYNNEI. The V gene end was trimmed by 7 bases and the J gene end by 1 base; junction bases not matched to a gene: 6. The CDR3 sequence is 15 residues long. The CDR3 sequence: CASTLRTGNTGELFF. The CDR3 nucleotides are TGTGCCAGCACCTTGAGGACAGGGAACACCGGGGAGCTGTTTTTT. Full variable domain (rest looked up from reference TRBV2 and TRBJ2-2): EPEVTQTPSHQVTQMGQEVILRCVPISNHLYFYWYRQILGQKVEFLVSFYNNEISEKSEIFDDQFSVERPDGSNFTLKIRSTKLEDSAMYFCASTLRTGNTGELFFGEGSRLTVL.

In its sample, this clone was seen a few times. The V call is TRBV29-1, the J call TRBJ1-5; D is possibly TRBD1 (5 bases). Germline loops: CDR1 SQVTM, CDR2 ANQGSEA. Trimming removed 4 bases at V and 6 bases at J, with 16 bases between. This CDR3 is 14 amino acids long. Here the CDR3 reads CSVAYRTRGQPQHF. CDR3 coding DNA: TGCAGCGTTGCGTACAGGACCCGGGGTCAGCCCCAGCATTTT.

This sequence joins TRBV7-9 and TRBJ2-1, with 11 bases lining up with TRBD2. Trimming removed 2 bases from V and 10 bases from J; junction bases left unmatched: 10. Germline-derived CDR1 and CDR2 are SEHNR and FQNEAQ (reference sequence). There are 16 residues in the CDR3. The CDR3 reads CASSLSAASGGLEQFF. CDR3 coding DNA: TGTGCCAGCAGCTTAAGCGCAGCTAGCGGGGGGCTCGAGCAGTTCTTC.

The chain has TRBV19 and TRBJ2-1; 9 positions match TRBD2. The V gene end was trimmed by 0 bases and the J gene end by 5 bases; junction bases not matched to a gene: 5. The germline V gene has CDR1 LNHDA and CDR2 SQIVND (reference sequence). This CDR3 spans 16 amino acids. The DNA for the CDR3 is TGTGCCAGTAGTATAGATGCGGGAGGGCCCCACAATGAGCAGTTCTTC. It encodes CASSIDAGGPHNEQFF.

This chain joins TRBV2 and TRBJ2-1, with D possibly matching TRBD2 (5 bases). Germline V CDR1 and CDR2: SNHLY, FYNNEI. There are 15 residues in the CDR3. Trimming left V 6 bases short and J 4 bases short, with 16 bases between. CDR3 DNA sequence: TGTGCCAGCAGGGCTAGCTACCGTAATTACAATGAGCAGTTCTTC. Translation: CASRASYRNYNEQFF.

The rearrangement links TRBV18 to TRBJ2-5; D not certain. Trimming left V 3 bases short and J 5 bases short, with 16 bases between. This CDR3 comprises 15 residues. Germline loops: CDR1 KGHSH, CDR2 LQKENI. DNA of the CDR3: TGTGCCAGCTCACCCTTAACGGACGGCAGGGAGACCCAGTACTTC. Protein: CASSPLTDGRETQYF.

This chain joins TRBV6-5 and TRBJ1-3; 7 bases map to TRBD1. The junction had 5 bases not matched to a gene; V was cut back by 6 bases and J by 0 bases. The CDR3 length is 15 residues. Per germline, CDR1 MNHEY and CDR2 SVGAGI. The CDR3 loop is CASRSGQLSGNTIYF. The DNA for the CDR3 is TGTGCCAGCAGATCGGGACAGCTCTCTGGAAACACCATATATTTT.

The chain has TRBV18 and TRBJ2-7; 10 bases match TRBD2. After removal of 4 bases from V and 3 bases from J, the junction contained 3 bases not matched to a gene. This CDR3 has 14 amino acids. Germline assignment: CDR1 KGHSH and CDR2 LQKENI. This chain's CDR3 is CASSLSGRIYEQYF. CDR3 sequence (DNA): TGTGCCAGCTCACTTAGCGGGAGGATCTACGAGCAGTACTTC.

The CDR3 here is CASSFRERGNTEAFF. The CDR3 nucleotides are TGTGCCAGCAGCTTCAGAGAGAGAGGGAACACTGAAGCTTTCTTT. The chain combines TRBV7-8 with TRBJ1-1; D is ambiguous. Germline V gene lookup returns CDR1 SGHVS and CDR2 FQNEAQ. This CDR3 region has 15 residues. Trimming removed 3 bases at V and 1 base at J, with 12 bases between.

The V gene is TRBV28, the J gene TRBJ1-1; D ambiguous. V lost 7 bases and J lost 6, with 15 bases in between. The germline CDR1 and CDR2 sequences are MDHEN and SYDVKM. This CDR3 is built from 13 residues. CDR3 nucleotides: TGTGCCAGCACTCTGACTACCCGACCTGAAGCTTTCTTT. This translates into CASTLTTRPEAFF.

This clone was observed many times. The chain links TRBV10-3 to TRBJ1-3; possible D gene TRBD1, 5 bases. This CDR3 spans 15 amino acids. Trimming shortened V by 3 bases and J by 5 bases, and 14 bases separated the two germline ends. The germline CDR1 and CDR2 sequences are ENHRY and SYGVKD. Written as DNA, the CDR3 is TGTGCCATCAGTGATTTCGGGGGGAAGAGAAACACCATATATTTT. It encodes CAISDFGGKRNTIYF.

V usage is TRBV7-3 and J usage is TRBJ2-1, with D maybe TRBD1 (6 bases). Trimming stripped 6 bases from V and 9 bases from J, with 15 bases between. The CDR3 has 13 residues. The germline CDR1 and CDR2 sequences are SGHTA and FQGTGA. The CDR3: CASSDIIRGEQFF. CDR3 in DNA: TGTGCCAGCAGTGATATAATCAGGGGTGAGCAGTTCTTC. The full variable domain, completed using reference TRBV7-3 and TRBJ2-1, is GAGVSQTPSNKVTEKGKYVELRCDPISGHTALYWYRQSLGQGPEFLIYFQGTGAADDSGLPNDRFFAVRPEGSVSTLKIQRTERGDSAVYLCASSDIIRGEQFFGPGTRLTVL.

This clone has a handful of counts. The chain is built from TRBV7-2 and TRBJ2-1, with D tentatively TRBD1 (6 bases). V was trimmed by 4 bases and J by 4 bases, leaving 11 bases between them. The CDR3 consists of 14 residues. Germline V gene data show CDR1 as SGHTA and CDR2 as FQGNSA. CDR3 amino acids: CASSYPGVYNEQFF. As DNA, the CDR3 is TGTGCCAGCAGCTACCCAGGGGTATACAATGAGCAGTTCTTC. The whole variable domain, remainder taken from reference TRBV7-2 and TRBJ2-1, is GAGVSQSPSNKVTEKGKDVELRCDPISGHTALYWYRQSLGQGLEFLIYFQGNSAPDKSGLPSDRFSAERTGGSVSTLTIQRTQQEDSAVYLCASSYPGVYNEQFFGPGTRLTVL.